A single sample gave rise to the 25 T cell receptor beta chains below, sequenced in a study of T cell repertoires in cytomegalovirus infection. MiXCR, applied by TCRdb to the reads, yields one record per CDR3 protein. This table holds a few hundred thousand distinct CDR3 sequences, over 15% found once. Sequenced input: CD8+ T cells from PBMCs. Receptors originate from a human donor in good health (CMV status not recorded). Some clones in this sample may be carry-over from other donors' samples.

This clonotype was seen a few times. The rearrangement uses TRBV3-1 and TRBJ1-2; D gene ambiguous. The germline V and J ends were trimmed by 4 bases and 8 bases, with 26 bases remaining between them. CDR1 and CDR2 (germline): LGHDT, YNNKEL (reference sequence). This CDR3 is built from 17 residues. The CDR3 loop is CASSPYYEGGNSWGYTF. The CDR3 nucleotides are TGTGCCAGCAGCCCTTATTATGAAGGCGGCAATTCCTGGGGCTACACCTTC.

This clonotype was observed many times. CDR3 residues: CASSYAGGPTEAFF. CDR3 DNA sequence: TGTGCCAGCAGCTACGCTGGGGGACCCACTGAAGCTTTCTTT. The V gene is TRBV7-2, the J gene TRBJ1-1; D is possibly TRBD1 (5 bases). This CDR3 comprises 14 residues. The V end lost 4 bases, the J end lost 4 bases, and 13 bases lay between the germline ends. Germline CDR1 SGHTA, CDR2 FQGNSA.

This clonotype was detected only a few times. The chain joins TRBV7-9 to TRBJ1-4; unclear D gene. The CDR3 has 16 amino acids. V was pared by 6 bases and J by 4 bases, with 18 bases between. The germline gives CDR1 SEHNR, CDR2 FQNEAQ (reference sequence). The CDR3 nucleotides are TGTGCCAGCAGTTCCACCGAAACGATACATAATGAAAAACTGTTTTTT. Translation gives CASSSTETIHNEKLFF.

This sequence joins TRBV25-1 and TRBJ2-3; unclear D gene. The V end lost 8 bases, the J end lost 4 bases, and 4 bases lay between the germline ends. In germline, CDR1 is MGHDK, CDR2 SYGVNS. This CDR3 comprises 10 residues. CDR3 residues: CASGSDTQYF. For the CDR3, the DNA is TGTGCCAGCGGCTCAGATACGCAGTATTTT.

J is TRBJ2-1 and V is TRBV3-1, with D hard to call. Germline V gives CDR1 LGHDT, CDR2 YNNKEL (reference sequence). V was shortened by 0 bases and J by 8 bases, with 2 bases between the two germline ends. This CDR3 has 11 residues. Written as DNA, the CDR3 is TGTGCCAGCAGCCAAGAATATGAGCAGTTCTTC. Protein sequence: CASSQEYEQFF.

This clonotype was seen repeatedly, ten times or more. One junction end disagrees with the germline gene, perhaps due to a read error. DNA for the CDR3: TGTGCCAGCAGCTTAGGGGGGAGCTCCTACAATGAGCAGTTCTTC. Protein sequence: CASSLGGSSYNEQFF. This chain uses TRBV5-1 with TRBJ2-1; D possibly matches TRBD1 or TRBD2 (6 bases each). The CDR3 extends over 15 amino acids. The germline gives CDR1 SGHRS, CDR2 YFSETQ.

The V gene is TRBV29-1, the J gene TRBJ2-1, with 10 bases fitting TRBD1. Per germline, CDR1 SQVTM and CDR2 ANQGSEA. Trimming removed 1 base from V and 3 bases from J; junction bases left unmatched: 6. The CDR3 spans 16 residues. Here the CDR3 reads CSVEAKGDRGYNEQFF. CDR3 nucleotide sequence: TGCAGCGTTGAAGCGAAAGGGGACAGGGGCTACAATGAGCAGTTCTTC.

This clonotype has ten or more counts. This chain links TRBV7-8 with TRBJ2-1; 8 bases are shared with TRBD1. Germline lookup yields CDR1 SGHVS and CDR2 FQNEAQ. The CDR3 is 17 amino acids. The J segment lost 3 bases and the V segment lost 5 bases, leaving 12 bases of the junction unmatched. CDR3 residues: CASSVGLPGQVYNEQFF. The CDR3 DNA follows: TGTGCCAGCAGCGTAGGATTACCGGGACAGGTCTACAATGAGCAGTTCTTC. Supplemented by reference TRBV7-8 and TRBJ2-1, the full variable domain reads GAGVSQSPRYKVAKRGQDVALRCDPISGHVSLFWYQQALGQGPEFLTYFQNEAQLDKSGLPSDRFFAERPEGSVSTLKIQRTQQEDSAVYLCASSVGLPGQVYNEQFFGPGTRLTVL.

This chain uses TRBV13 with TRBJ2-1, with TRBD1 identical over 7 bases. The CDR3 sequence is 12 residues long. The V gene end was trimmed by 5 bases and the J gene end by 13 bases; junction bases not matched to a gene: 8. Germline assignment: CDR1 PRHDT and CDR2 FYEKMQ (reference sequence). CDR3 protein: CASSQGVGEQFF. DNA of the CDR3: TGTGCCAGCAGCCAGGGGGTGGGCGAACAGTTCTTC.

This clonotype has a count of ten or more. The gene calls are TRBV7-8 and TRBJ1-3; 7 nucleotides match TRBD1. CDR1 and CDR2 (germline): SGHVS, FQNEAQ. V was pared by 6 bases and J by 0 bases, with 11 bases of the junction left unmatched. The CDR3 is made up of 17 amino acids. The CDR3 protein is CASSFTGTVSSGNTIYF. CDR3 bases: TGTGCCAGCAGTTTCACCGGGACAGTAAGCTCTGGAAACACCATATATTTT.

This clonotype was picked up a small number of times. The V gene is TRBV11-2, the J gene TRBJ2-5, with D hard to call. Trimming cost V 3 bases and J 5 bases, with 7 bases left between them. The CDR3 runs 12 residues. Germline V gene lookup returns CDR1 SGHAT and CDR2 FQNNGV. CDR3 sequence reads: CASSFFKETQYF. CDR3 nucleotide sequence: TGTGCCAGCAGCTTCTTCAAGGAGACCCAGTACTTC.

This clonotype turned up a few times. The chain uses TRBV7-3 and TRBJ1-1, with D possibly being TRBD1 (6 bases). CDR3 length: 16 residues. Per the germline V gene, CDR1 is SGHTA and CDR2 is FQGTGA. Trimming took 6 bases from V and 5 from J, leaving 22 bases between them. The chain's CDR3 is CASSLSGWGAYTEAFF. The CDR3 DNA is TGTGCCAGCAGTCTGTCAGGGTGGGGGGCTTATACTGAAGCTTTCTTT.

The chain carries TRBV6-2 or TRBV6-3 and TRBJ1-5; D remains unclear. The germline V gene has CDR1 MNHEY and CDR2 SVGEGT. The CDR3 runs to 14 residues. The V and J ends lost 2 bases and 5 bases respectively, with 10 bases between them. The chain's CDR3 is CASSYTSPYQPQHF. The CDR3 nucleotides read TGTGCCAGCAGTTACACCAGCCCCTATCAGCCCCAGCATTTT.

V gene TRBV4-2 combines with J gene TRBJ1-1; D remains ambiguous. V lost 1 base, J lost 5 bases, and 11 bases lay in between. This CDR3 is 14 amino acids long. The V gene's germline CDR1 is LGHNA and CDR2 YNFKEQ. The CDR3 DNA is TGTGCCAGCAGCCAAGGCGGGAGCCAAACTGAAGCTTTCTTT. Amino acid sequence: CASSQGGSQTEAFF.

V gene TRBV2 combines with J gene TRBJ2-5; D unclear. Trimming pared 7 bases from V and 1 base from J, leaving 7 bases between. The CDR3 length is 12 residues. Germline V gene data show CDR1 as SNHLY and CDR2 as FYNNEI. This chain's CDR3 is CASIVVQETQYF. The CDR3 DNA follows: TGTGCCAGCATTGTCGTCCAAGAGACCCAGTACTTC.

This clonotype has just a few counts. The CDR3 nucleotides are TGCGCCAGCAGCCCCTCAGCGACGGGGACAGACTACAATGAGCAGTTCTTC. Translating it yields CASSPSATGTDYNEQFF. The chain employs TRBV4-1 and TRBJ2-1; 7 nucleotides agree with TRBD1. Germline-derived CDR1 and CDR2 are MGHRA and YSYEKL. The CDR3 has 17 amino acids. Unmatched junction bases numbered 12, after V lost 4 bases and J lost 3 bases.

This clonotype occurred a few times. The V gene is TRBV6-1, the J gene TRBJ2-2; 11 nucleotides align to TRBD2. The CDR3 is made up of 19 amino acids. Trimming removed 5 bases from V and 4 bases from J; junction bases left unmatched: 15. Looked up from germline, CDR1 is MNHNS and CDR2 is SASEGT. DNA for the CDR3: TGTGCCAGCAGTTTCTTCACTAGCGGGGGAGGGGTCAGCACCGGGGAGCTGTTTTTT. This translates into CASSFFTSGGGVSTGELFF.

This chain links TRBV6-5 with TRBJ2-7, with 8 bases matching TRBD1. With 5 bases clipped from V and 6 bases from J, the junction kept 12 bases outside the gene matches. Germline assignment: CDR1 MNHEY and CDR2 SVGAGI. The length of the CDR3 is 15 residues. DNA for the CDR3: TGTGCCAGCAGTGATTGGACAGGGTCTTTGGTCGAGCAGTACTTC. This codes for CASSDWTGSLVEQYF.

This clonotype occurred a few times. V is TRBV28 and J is TRBJ2-7, with D possibly TRBD1 on 6 matching bases. The CDR3 spans 14 residues. Trimming left V 5 bases short and J 5 bases short, with 16 bases between. The germline gives CDR1 MDHEN, CDR2 SYDVKM. CDR3 sequence: CASSPDRRVDEQYF. The CDR3 coding sequence is TGTGCCAGCAGTCCCGACAGGCGGGTGGACGAGCAGTACTTC.

Comments on this clonotype: This may come from a read error, since a much larger clone is one base off. The chain uses TRBV28 and TRBJ2-1, with TRBD2 matching 9 bases. V dropped 3 bases and J dropped 2; count of bases not matched to a gene: 8. The CDR3 consists of 17 residues. Germline CDR1 and CDR2: MDHEN and SYDVKM. Written as DNA, the CDR3 is TGTGCCAGCAGTTTGGCTGGCGGGGGGGCGCCCTACAATGAGCAGTTCTTC. It specifies CASSLAGGGAPYNEQFF.

The chain combines TRBV12-3 or TRBV12-4 with TRBJ2-7, with TRBD1 matching over 7 bases. The CDR3 extends over 14 amino acids. The V and J ends lost 8 bases and 2 bases, in that order; junction bases with no gene match: 9. The DNA of the CDR3 is TGTGCCAGCCTTACCGACAGGGCCCCCTACGAGCAGTACTTC. The encoded protein is CASLTDRAPYEQYF.

This clonotype was seen a few times. This chain links TRBV6-8 with TRBJ2-7; TRBD1 agrees at 8 bases. This CDR3 comprises 18 residues. Germline values: CDR1 MNHGY, CDR2 SAAAGT. J lost 0 bases, V lost 2 bases, and 12 bases had no gene match. The CDR3 sequence: CASSYPTGDGGNSYEQYF. As DNA, the CDR3 is TGTGCCAGCAGTTACCCGACAGGGGACGGGGGCAACTCCTACGAGCAGTACTTC.

A note on this clonotype: A much larger clone lies one base from this, so it may be a read error. The chain links TRBV28 to TRBJ2-7; D remains unclear. Trimming left V 4 bases short and J 0 bases short, with 16 bases between. From germline, CDR1 is MDHEN and CDR2 SYDVKM. The CDR3 contains 16 residues. The CDR3 loop is CASSSPPPLSSYEQYF. In DNA form, the CDR3 reads TGTGCCAGCAGTTCCCCCCCCCCGCTCAGCTCCTACGAGCAGTACTTC.

This clonotype came up many times. This chain connects TRBV7-6 to TRBJ2-7; D may match TRBD1 or TRBD2 (5 bases each). Germline CDR1 is SGHVS and CDR2 is FNYEAQ. Deletions cut 0 bases from V and 2 bases from J, with 17 bases between. The CDR3 has 17 residues. The CDR3 DNA is TGTGCCAGCAGCTTAGCGGGATCCGGGACGACCCCCTACGAGCAGTACTTC. This encodes CASSLAGSGTTPYEQYF.

The rearrangement uses TRBV4-2 and TRBJ1-1; 7 bases line up with TRBD1. Germline CDR1 reads LGHNA; CDR2 reads YNFKEQ. J was trimmed by 1 base and V by 0 bases; bases with no gene match: 5. CDR3 length: 16 amino acids. As DNA, the CDR3 is TGTGCCAGCAGCCAAGAGGGACAGATCGGGAACACTGAAGCTTTCTTT. Translating gives CASSQEGQIGNTEAFF.